The subject of this entry is one T cell receptor (beta chain). V lost 2 bases to trimming and J lost 2 bases, with 9 bases between them. Per the germline V gene, CDR1 is MDHEN and CDR2 is SYDVKM. This CDR3 spans 14 amino acids. This entry comes from a study of blood T cell repertoires in COVID-19. How the authors handled the data: Nucleated cell counts were estimated from reference gene primer amplification. Only in-frame clones appear in the TCRdb table, and some are missing; sequencing was by immunoSEQ multiplex PCR. V, J and clone size are those of that table, while D and trimming were read from the DNA. The sample holds around 130,000 clones, under 90% seen once.

The chain carries TRBV28 and TRBJ2-5; unclear D gene. The sequenced sample consisted of peripheral blood. This clonotype was sampled from a man aged 55-75 years with acute or convalescent COVID-19. CDR3 sequence: CASSLSAAQETQYF. The CDR3 DNA sequence: TGTGCCAGCAGTTTAAGCGCAGCGCAAGAGACCCAGTACTTC.